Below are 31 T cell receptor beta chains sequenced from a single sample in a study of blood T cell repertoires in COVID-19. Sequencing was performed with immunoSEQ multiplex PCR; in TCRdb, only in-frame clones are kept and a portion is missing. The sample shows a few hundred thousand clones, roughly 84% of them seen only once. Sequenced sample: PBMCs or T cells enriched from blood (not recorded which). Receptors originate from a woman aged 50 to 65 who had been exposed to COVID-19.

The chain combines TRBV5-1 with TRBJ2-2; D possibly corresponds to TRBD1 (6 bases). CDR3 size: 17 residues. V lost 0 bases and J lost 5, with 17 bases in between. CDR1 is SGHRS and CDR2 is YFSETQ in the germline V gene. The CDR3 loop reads CASSLARGPGETGELFF. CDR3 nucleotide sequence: TGCGCCAGCAGCTTGGCCCGCGGGCCAGGGGAGACCGGGGAGCTGTTTTTT.

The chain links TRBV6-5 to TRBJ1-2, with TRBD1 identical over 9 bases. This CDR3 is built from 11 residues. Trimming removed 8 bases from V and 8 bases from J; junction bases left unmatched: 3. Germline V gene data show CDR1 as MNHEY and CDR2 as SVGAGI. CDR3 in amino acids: CASGQGTGYTF. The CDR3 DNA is TGTGCCAGCGGACAGGGGACCGGCTACACCTTC.

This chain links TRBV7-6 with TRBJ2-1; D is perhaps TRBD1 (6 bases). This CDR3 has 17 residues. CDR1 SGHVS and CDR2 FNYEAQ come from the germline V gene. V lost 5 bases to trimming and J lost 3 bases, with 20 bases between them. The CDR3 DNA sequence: TGTGCCAGCAGCCCACACAGGGATGGGCTTGGCTACAATGAGCAGTTCTTC. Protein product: CASSPHRDGLGYNEQFF.

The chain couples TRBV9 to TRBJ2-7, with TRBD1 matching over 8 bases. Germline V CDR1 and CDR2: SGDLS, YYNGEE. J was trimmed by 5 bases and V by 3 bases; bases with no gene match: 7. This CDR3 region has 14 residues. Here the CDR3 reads CASSGLDRADEQYF. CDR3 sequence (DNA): TGTGCCAGCAGCGGGTTGGACAGGGCTGACGAGCAGTACTTC.

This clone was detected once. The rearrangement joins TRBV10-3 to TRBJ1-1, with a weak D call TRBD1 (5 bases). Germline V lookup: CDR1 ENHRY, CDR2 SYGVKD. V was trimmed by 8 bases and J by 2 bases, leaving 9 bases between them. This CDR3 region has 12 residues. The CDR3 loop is CAIGTPNTEAFF. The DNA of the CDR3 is TGTGCCATCGGGACTCCAAACACTGAAGCTTTCTTT.

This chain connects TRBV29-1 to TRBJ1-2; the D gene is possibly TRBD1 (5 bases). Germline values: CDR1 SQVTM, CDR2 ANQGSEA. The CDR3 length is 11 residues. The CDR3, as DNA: TGCAGGACCGGGACTTTGGATGGCTACACCTTC. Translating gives CRTGTLDGYTF.

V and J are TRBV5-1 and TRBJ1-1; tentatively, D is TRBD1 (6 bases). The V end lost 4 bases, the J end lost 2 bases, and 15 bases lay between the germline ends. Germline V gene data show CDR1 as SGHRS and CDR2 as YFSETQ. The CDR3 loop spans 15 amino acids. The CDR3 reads CASSAAGTFNTEAFF. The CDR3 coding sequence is TGCGCCAGCAGCGCTGCCGGGACATTTAACACTGAAGCTTTCTTT. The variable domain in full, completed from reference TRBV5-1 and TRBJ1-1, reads KAGVTQTPRYLIKTRGQQVTLSCSPISGHRSVSWYQQTPGQGLQFLFEYFSETQRNKGNFPGRFSGRQFSNSRSEMNVSTLELGDSALYLCASSAAGTFNTEAFFGQGTRLTVV.

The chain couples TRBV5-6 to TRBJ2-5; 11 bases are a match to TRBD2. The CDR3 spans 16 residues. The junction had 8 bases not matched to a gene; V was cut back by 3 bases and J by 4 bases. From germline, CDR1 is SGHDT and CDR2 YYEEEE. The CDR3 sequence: CASSSTSGGGGETQYF. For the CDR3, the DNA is TGTGCCAGCAGCTCAACTAGCGGGGGAGGAGGAGAGACCCAGTACTTC.

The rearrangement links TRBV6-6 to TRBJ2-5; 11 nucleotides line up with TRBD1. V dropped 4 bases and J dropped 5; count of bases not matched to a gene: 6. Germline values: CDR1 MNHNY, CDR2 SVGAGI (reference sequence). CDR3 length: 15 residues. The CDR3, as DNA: TGTGCCAGCAGTTCCTTAGGGACAGGGGGTGAGACCCAGTACTTC. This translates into CASSSLGTGGETQYF.

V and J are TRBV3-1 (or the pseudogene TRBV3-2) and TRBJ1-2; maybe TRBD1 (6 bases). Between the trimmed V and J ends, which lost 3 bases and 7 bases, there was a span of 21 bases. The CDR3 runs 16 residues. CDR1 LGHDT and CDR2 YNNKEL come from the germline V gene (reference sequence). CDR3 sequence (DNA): TGTGCCAGCAGCCACGTACGTACGTCAGGGGCCAGTGGCTACACCTTC. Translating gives CASSHVRTSGASGYTF.

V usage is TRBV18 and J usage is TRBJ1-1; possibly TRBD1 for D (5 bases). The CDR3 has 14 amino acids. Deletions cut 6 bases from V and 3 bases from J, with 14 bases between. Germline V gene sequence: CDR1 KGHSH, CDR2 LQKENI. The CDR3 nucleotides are TGTGCCAGCTCCTTAGAAGGAGGGGACACTGAAGCTTTCTTT. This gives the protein CASSLEGGDTEAFF.

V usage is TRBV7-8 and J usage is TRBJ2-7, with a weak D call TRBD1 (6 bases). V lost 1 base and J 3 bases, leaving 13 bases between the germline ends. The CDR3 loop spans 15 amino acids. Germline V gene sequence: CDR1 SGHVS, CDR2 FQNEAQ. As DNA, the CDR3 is TGTGCCAGCAGCTTAGTCGGACAGCTCTTCTACGAGCAGTACTTC. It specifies CASSLVGQLFYEQYF.

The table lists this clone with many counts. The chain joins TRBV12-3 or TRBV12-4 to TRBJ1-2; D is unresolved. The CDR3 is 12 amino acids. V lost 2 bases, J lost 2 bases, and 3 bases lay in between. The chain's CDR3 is CASSLQNYGYTF. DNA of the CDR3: TGTGCCAGCAGTTTACAGAACTATGGCTACACCTTC.

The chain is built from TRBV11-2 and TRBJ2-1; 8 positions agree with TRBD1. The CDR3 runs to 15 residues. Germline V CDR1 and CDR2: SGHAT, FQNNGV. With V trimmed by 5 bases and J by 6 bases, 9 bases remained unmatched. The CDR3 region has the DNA TGTGCCAGCAGCCCCTCCGGGACAGGACGCAATGAGCAGTTCTTC. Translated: CASSPSGTGRNEQFF.

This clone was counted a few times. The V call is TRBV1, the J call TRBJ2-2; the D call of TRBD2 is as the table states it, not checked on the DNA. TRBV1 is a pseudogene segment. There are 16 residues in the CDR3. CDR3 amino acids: CTSSQDSGGGIGELFF. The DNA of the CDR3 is TGCACCAGCAGCCAGGACTCAGGCGGGGGGATAGGGGAGCTGTTTTTT.

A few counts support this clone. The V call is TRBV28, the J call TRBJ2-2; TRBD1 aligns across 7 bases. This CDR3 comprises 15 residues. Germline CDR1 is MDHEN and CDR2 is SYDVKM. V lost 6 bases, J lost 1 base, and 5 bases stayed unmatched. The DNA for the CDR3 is TGTGCCAGCAGGGGGGACAGCCTGAACACCGGGGAGCTGTTTTTT. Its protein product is CASRGDSLNTGELFF. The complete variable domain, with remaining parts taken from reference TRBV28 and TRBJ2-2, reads DVKVTQSSRYLVKRTGEKVFLECVQDMDHENMFWYRQDPGLGLRLIYFSYDVKMKEKGDIPEGYSVSREKKERFSLILESASTNQTSMYLCASRGDSLNTGELFFGEGSRLTVL.

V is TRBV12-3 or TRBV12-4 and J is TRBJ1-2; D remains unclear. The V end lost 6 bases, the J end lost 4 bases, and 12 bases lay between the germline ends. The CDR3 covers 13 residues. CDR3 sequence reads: CASSNQRFYGYTF. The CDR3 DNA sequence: TGTGCCAGCAGCAACCAGAGGTTCTATGGCTACACCTTC.

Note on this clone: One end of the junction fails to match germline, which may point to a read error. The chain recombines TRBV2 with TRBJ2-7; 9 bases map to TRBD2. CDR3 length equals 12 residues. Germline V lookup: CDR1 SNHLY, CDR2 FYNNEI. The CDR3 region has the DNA TGTGCCAGCACGGCTAGCGGGGCAGAACACCCCTTC. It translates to CASTASGAEHPF.

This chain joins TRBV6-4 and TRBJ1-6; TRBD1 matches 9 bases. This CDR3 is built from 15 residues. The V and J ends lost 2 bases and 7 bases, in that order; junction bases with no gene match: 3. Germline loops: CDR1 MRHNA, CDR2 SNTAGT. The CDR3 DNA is TGTGCCAGCAGTGACCAAGGACAGGGGAATTCACCCCTCCACTTT. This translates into CASSDQGQGNSPLHF.

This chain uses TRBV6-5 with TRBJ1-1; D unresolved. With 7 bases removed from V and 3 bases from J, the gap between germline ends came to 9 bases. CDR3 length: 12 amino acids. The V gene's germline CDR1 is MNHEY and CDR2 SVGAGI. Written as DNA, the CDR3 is TGTGCCAGCACCTTTCCGGACACTGAAGCTTTCTTT. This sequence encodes CASTFPDTEAFF.

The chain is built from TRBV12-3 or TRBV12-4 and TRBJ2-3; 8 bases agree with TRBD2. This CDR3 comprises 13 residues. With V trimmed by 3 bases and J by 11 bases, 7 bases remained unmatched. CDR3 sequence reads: CASSLGTSGGQYF. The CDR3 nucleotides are TGTGCCAGCAGTTTGGGCACCAGCGGGGGGCAGTATTTT.

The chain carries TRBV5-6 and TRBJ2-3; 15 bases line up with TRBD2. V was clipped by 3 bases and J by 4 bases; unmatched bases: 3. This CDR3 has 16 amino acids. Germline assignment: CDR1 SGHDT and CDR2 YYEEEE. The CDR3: CASSYGLAGGPDTQYF. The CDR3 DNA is TGTGCCAGCAGCTATGGACTAGCGGGGGGGCCAGATACGCAGTATTTT.

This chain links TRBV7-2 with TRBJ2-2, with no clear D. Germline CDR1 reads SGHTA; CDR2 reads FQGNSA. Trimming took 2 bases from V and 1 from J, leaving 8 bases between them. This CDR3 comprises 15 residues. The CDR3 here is CASSLRRVNTGELFF. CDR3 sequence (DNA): TGTGCCAGCAGCTTAAGGAGAGTGAACACCGGGGAGCTGTTTTTT.

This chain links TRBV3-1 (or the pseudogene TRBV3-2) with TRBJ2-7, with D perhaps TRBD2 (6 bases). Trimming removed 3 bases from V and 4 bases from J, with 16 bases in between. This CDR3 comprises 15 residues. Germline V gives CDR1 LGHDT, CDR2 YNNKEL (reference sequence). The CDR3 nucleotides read TGTGCCAGCAGCCAGCCCTCTAAGCGGGTTTACGAGCAGTACTTC. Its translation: CASSQPSKRVYEQYF.

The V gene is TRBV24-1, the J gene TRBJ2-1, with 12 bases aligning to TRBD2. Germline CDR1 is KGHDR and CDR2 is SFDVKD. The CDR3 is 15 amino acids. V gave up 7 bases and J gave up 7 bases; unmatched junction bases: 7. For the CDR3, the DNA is TGTGCCACCAGCGGACTAGCGGGGATACAGAATGAGCAGTTCTTC. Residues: CATSGLAGIQNEQFF.

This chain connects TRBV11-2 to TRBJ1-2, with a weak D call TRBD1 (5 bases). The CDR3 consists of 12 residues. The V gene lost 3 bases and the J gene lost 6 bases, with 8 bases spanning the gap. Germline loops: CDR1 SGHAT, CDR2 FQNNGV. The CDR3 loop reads CASSFPGHGYTF. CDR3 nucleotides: TGTGCCAGCAGCTTCCCAGGGCATGGCTACACCTTC.

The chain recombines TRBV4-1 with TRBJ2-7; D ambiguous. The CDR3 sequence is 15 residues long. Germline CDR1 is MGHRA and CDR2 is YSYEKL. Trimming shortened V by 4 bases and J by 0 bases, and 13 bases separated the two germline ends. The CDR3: CASSPDLSPSYEQYF. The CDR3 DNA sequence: TGCGCCAGCAGCCCAGACCTGTCCCCCTCCTACGAGCAGTACTTC.

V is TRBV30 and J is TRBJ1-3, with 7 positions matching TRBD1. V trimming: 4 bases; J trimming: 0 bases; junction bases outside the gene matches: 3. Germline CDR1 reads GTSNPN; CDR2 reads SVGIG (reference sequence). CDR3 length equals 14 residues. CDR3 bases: TGTGCCTGGACAGGGGGAGGCTCTGGAAACACCATATATTTT. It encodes CAWTGGGSGNTIYF.

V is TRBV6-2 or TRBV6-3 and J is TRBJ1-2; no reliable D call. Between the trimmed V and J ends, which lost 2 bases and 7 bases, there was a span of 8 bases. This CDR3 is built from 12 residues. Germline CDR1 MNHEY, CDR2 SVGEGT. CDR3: CASSYPPVGYTF. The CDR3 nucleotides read TGTGCCAGCAGTTACCCCCCAGTTGGCTACACCTTC.

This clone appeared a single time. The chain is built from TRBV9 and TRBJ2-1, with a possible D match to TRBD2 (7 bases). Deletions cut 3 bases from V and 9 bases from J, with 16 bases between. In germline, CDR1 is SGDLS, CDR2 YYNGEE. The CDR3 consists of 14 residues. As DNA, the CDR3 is TGTGCCAGCAGCGCCGTTGTAGGGGGGGTTGAGCAGTTCTTC. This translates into CASSAVVGGVEQFF.

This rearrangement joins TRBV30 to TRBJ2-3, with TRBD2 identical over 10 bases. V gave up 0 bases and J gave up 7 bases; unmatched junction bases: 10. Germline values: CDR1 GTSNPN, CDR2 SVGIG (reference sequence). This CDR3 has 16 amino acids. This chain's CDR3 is CAWSVQSGGATNTQYF. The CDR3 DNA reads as TGTGCCTGGAGTGTACAAAGCGGGGGGGCTACAAATACGCAGTATTTT.